Each of the 2 T cell receptor beta chains below was sequenced from the same sample in a study of beta chain features in type 1 diabetes. As every portion of the isolated RNA was reverse transcribed, the sequencing read expressed TCRB transcripts. Some clones are missing from TCRdb's copy, which holds only in-frame ones; the method was immunoSEQ multiplex PCR. The sample shows 430,000 or so clones, roughly 11% of them seen only once. The sample consisted of naive CD4+ T cells from blood. These receptors all stem from a woman aged 18-30 years in good health.

This clone was recorded a few times. This rearrangement joins TRBV23-1 to TRBJ2-5; TRBD1 matches at 10 bases. TRBV23-1 is assigned to the ORF class and has an uncertain function. The CDR3 extends over 17 amino acids. V lost 0 bases and J lost 5; bases outside the gene matches: 9. CDR3 loop: CASSQSLRGQGPETQYF. CDR3 in DNA: TGCGCCAGCAGTCAATCACTTAGGGGACAGGGGCCCGAGACCCAGTACTTC.

The V gene is TRBV7-2, the J gene TRBJ2-1; D is tentatively TRBD1 or TRBD2 (6 bases each). With 1 base removed from V and 10 bases from J, the gap between germline ends came to 14 bases. Per the germline V gene, CDR1 is SGHTA and CDR2 is FQGNSA. The CDR3 has 14 amino acids. In DNA, the CDR3 is TGTGCCAGCAGCTTAGATTGGGGGGCCGGAGAGCAGTTCTTC. It yields the protein CASSLDWGAGEQFF.